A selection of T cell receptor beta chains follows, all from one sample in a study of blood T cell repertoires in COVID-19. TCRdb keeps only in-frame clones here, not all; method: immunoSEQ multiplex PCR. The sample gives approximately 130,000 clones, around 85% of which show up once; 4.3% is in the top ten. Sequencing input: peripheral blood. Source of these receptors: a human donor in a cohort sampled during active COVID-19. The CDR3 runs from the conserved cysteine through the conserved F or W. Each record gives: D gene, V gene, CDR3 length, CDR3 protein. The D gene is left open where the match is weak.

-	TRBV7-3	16	CASSHLGQPSQETQYF
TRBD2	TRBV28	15	CASGLAGPSYNEQFF
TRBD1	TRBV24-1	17	CATSDPRPGQGYNEQFF
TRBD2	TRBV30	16	CAWREGLADPYNEQFF
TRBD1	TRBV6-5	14	CASQDRGLNTEAFF
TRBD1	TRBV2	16	CASSGGTGNSNQPQHF
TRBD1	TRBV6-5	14	CASSQPGQTYEQYF
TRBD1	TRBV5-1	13	CASSLEGADGYTF
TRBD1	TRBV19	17	CASSTTQTTGRLTEAFF
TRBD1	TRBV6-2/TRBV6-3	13	CASSYGQGDGYTF
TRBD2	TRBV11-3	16	CASSLVVGRAVNEQFF
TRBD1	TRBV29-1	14	CSVGDRQGIYGYTF
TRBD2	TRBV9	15	CASSRRFSGLETQYF
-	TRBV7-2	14	CASSSPGQVREQYF
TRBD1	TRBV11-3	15	CASMPGTGEENEQFF
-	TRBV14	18	CASSQDRVARWGGNEQFF
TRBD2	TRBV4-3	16	CASSHGAGTSQETQYF
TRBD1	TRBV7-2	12	CASSSYRGRQFF
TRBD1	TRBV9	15	CASSVGTGGEQPQHF
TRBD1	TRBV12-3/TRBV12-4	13	CASAGQMNTEAFF
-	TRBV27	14	CASSMMGGNTEAFF
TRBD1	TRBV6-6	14	CASSYLQGAGGYTF
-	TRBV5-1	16	CASSLGLQGTTGELFF